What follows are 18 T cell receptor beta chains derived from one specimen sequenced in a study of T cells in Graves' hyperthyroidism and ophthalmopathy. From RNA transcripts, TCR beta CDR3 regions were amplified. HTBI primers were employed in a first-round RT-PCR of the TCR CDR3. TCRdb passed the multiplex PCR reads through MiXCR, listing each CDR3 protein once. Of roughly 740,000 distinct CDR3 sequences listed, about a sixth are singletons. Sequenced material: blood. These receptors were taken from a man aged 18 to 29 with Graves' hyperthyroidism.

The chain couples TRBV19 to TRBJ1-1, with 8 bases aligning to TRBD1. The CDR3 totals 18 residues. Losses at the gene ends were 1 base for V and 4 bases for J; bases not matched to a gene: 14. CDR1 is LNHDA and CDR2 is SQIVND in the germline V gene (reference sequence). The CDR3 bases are TGTGCCAGTAGTATAGCCGGAACAGGGGGAACTTGGGGCACTGAAGCTTTCTTT. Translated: CASSIAGTGGTWGTEAFF. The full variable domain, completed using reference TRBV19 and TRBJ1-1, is DGGITQSPKYLFRKEGQNVTLSCEQNLNHDAMYWYRQDPGQGLRLIYYSQIVNDFQKGDIAEGYSVSREKKESFPLTVTSAQKNPTAFYLCASSIAGTGGTWGTEAFFGQGTRLTVV.

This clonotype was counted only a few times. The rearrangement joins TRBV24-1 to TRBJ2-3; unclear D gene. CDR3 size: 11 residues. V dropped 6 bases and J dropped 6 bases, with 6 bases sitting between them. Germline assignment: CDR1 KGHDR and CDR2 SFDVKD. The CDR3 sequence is CATSKGDTQYF. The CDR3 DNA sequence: TGTGCCACCAGTAAGGGCGATACGCAGTATTTT.

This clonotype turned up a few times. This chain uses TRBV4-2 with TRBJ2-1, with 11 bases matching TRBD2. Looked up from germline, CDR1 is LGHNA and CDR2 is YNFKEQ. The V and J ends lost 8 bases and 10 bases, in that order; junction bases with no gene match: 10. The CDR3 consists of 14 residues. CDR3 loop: CASRTSGSAWEQFF. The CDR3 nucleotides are TGTGCCAGCCGAACTAGCGGGAGTGCCTGGGAGCAGTTCTTC.

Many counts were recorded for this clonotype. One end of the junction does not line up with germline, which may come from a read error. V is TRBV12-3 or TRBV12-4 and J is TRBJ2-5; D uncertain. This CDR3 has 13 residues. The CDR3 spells CASSLVGWETQYF. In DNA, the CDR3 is TGCGCCAGCAGCTTGGTCGGGTGGGAGACCCAGTACTTC.

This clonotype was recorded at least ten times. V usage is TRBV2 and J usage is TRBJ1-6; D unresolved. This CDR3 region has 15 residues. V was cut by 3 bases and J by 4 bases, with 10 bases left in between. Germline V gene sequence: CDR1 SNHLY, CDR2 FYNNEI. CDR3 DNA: TGTGCCAGCAGTGACCGGGGTCGTTATAATTCACCCCTCCACTTT. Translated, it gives CASSDRGRYNSPLHF.

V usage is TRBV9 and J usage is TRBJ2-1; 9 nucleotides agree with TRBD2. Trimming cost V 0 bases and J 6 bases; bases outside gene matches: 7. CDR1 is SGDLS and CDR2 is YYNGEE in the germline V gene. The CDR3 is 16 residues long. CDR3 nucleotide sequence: TGTGCCAGCAGCGTAGACGGCGGGAGGGCCTTCAATGAGCAGTTCTTC. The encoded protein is CASSVDGGRAFNEQFF.

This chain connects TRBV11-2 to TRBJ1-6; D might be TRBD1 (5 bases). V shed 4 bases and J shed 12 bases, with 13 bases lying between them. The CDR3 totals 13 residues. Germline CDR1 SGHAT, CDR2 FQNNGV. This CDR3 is CASSSDGTRPLHF. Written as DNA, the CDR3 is TGTGCCAGCAGCTCGGACGGGACGAGACCCCTCCACTTT. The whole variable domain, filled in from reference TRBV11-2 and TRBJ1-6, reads EAGVAQSPRYKIIEKRQSVAFWCNPISGHATLYWYQQILGQGPKLLIQFQNNGVVDDSQLPKDRFSAERLKGVDSTLKIQPAKLEDSAVYLCASSSDGTRPLHFGNGTRLTVT.

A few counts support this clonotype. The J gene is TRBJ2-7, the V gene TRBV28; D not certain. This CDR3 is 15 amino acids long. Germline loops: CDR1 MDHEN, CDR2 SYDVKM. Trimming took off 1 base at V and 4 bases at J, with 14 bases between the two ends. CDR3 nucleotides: TGTGCCAGCAGTTTATCCAGGACCCCCTCTTACGAGCAGTACTTC. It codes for CASSLSRTPSYEQYF.

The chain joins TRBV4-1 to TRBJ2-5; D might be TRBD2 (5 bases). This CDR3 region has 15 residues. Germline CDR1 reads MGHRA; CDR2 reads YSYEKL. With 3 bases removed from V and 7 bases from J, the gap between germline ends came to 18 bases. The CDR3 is CASSQGSEGMGTQYF. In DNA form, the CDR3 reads TGCGCCAGCAGCCAGGGCTCTGAGGGAATGGGGACCCAGTACTTC.

CDR3 sequence: CASSLHLRQPFSYNEQFF. The DNA of the CDR3 is TGCGCCAGCAGCTTGCATCTCCGACAACCCTTCTCCTACAATGAGCAGTTCTTC. The V gene is TRBV5-1, the J gene TRBJ2-1; no clear D gene. V was cut by 1 base and J by 0 bases, with 17 bases left in between. This CDR3 has 18 residues. CDR1 is SGHRS, CDR2 YFSETQ, per germline.

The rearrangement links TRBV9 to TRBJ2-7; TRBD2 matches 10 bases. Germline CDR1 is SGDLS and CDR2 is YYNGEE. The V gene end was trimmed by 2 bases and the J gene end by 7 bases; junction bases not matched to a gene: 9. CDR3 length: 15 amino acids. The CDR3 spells CASSVSGTSVSEQYF. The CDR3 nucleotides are TGTGCCAGCAGCGTGTCCGGGACTAGCGTCTCGGAGCAGTACTTC.

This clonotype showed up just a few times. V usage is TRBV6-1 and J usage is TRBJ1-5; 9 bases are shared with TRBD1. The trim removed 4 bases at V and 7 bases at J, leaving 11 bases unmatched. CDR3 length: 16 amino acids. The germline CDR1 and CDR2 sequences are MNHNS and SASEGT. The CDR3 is CASSAYGTGSGQPQHF. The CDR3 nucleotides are TGTGCCAGCAGTGCCTACGGGACAGGGAGCGGGCAGCCCCAGCATTTT.

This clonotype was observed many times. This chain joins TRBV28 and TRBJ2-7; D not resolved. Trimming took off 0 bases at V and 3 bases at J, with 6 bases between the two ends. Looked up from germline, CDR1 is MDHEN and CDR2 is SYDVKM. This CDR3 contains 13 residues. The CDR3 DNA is TGTGCCAGCAGTTTATGGAAGAACTACGAGCAGTACTTC. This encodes CASSLWKNYEQYF.

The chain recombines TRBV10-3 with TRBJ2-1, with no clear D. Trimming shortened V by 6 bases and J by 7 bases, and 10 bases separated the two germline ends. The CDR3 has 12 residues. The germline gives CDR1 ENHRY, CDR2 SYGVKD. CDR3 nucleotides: TGTGCCATCAGCCCATTCAGGAATGAGCAGTTCTTC. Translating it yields CAISPFRNEQFF.

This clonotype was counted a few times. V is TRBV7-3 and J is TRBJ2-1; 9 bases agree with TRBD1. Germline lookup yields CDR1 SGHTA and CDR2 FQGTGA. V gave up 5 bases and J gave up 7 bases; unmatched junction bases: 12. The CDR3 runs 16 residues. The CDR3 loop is CASSPLPGTGRNEQFF. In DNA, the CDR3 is TGTGCCAGCAGCCCCTTACCCGGGACAGGGAGAAATGAGCAGTTCTTC.

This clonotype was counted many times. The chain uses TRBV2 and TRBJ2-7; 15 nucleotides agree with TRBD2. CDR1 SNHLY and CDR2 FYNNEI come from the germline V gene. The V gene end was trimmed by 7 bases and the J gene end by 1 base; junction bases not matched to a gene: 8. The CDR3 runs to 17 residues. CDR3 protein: CASTSGGLAGGSYEQYF. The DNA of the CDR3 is TGTGCCAGCACTTCAGGGGGACTAGCGGGAGGTTCCTACGAGCAGTACTTC.

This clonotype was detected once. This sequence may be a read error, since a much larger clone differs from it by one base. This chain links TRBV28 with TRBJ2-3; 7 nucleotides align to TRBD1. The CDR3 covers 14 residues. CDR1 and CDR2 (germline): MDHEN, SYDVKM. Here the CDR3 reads CAGSQDRATDTQYF. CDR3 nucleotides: TGTGCCGGCAGCCAAGACAGGGCTACAGATACGCAGTATTTT. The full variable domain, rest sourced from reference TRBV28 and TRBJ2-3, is DVKVTQSSRYLVKRTGEKVFLECVQDMDHENMFWYRQDPGLGLRLIYFSYDVKMKEKGDIPEGYSVSREKKERFSLILESASTNQTSMYLCAGSQDRATDTQYFGPGTRLTVL.

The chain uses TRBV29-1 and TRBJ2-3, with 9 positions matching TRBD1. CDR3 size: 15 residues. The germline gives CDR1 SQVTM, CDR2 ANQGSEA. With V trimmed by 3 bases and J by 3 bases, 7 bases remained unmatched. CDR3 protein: CSVEGTGRGTDTQYF. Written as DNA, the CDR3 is TGCAGCGTTGAGGGGACAGGGAGAGGAACAGATACGCAGTATTTT.